A single TCR beta chain is shown here with its context. The antigen is undetermined. The data originate from a study of cytomegalovirus exposure and HLA in healthy donors. Findings and caveats of the study: A classifier reportedly called cytomegalovirus status with high sensitivity and specificity. Under in vitro conditions, a few CMV-associated chains were confirmed as specific for CMV antigens. 150 or so TCR beta chains were listed as cytomegalovirus-associated.

The data were produced by immunoSEQ multiplex PCR, yet TCRdb's version contains in-frame clones alone and is incomplete. Found here are 59,000 or so clones, 80% to 90% of them singletons; the top ten hold 15%. The CDR3 has 18 amino acids. Germline-derived CDR1 and CDR2 are SGDLS and YYNGEE. V lost 0 bases to trimming and J lost 0 bases; unmatched junction nucleotides: 8. It was the roughly 130-subject validation cohort, separate from the approximately 700-subject first cohort, to which the donors belonged. The material sequenced was PBMCs. This clonotype was sampled from a young woman in good health and CMV-seronegative. The J gene is TRBJ2-7, the V gene TRBV9; TRBD1 agrees at 11 bases. DNA of the CDR3: TGTGCCAGCAGCGTAGGGACAGGGGGCCAATATCGCTCCTACGAGCAGTACTTC. It is translated as CASSVGTGGQYRSYEQYF.